The 14 T cell receptor beta chains presented below share a single source sample, sequenced in a study of beta chain features in type 1 diabetes. Points from the study as a whole: TCRB CDR3s from Type 1 diabetes patients were moderately but significantly shorter in all four CD4+ subsets.

Antigen specificity for these receptors is unknown. Reverse transcribing all isolated RNA meant expressed TCRB transcripts were sequenced. Sequenced by immunoSEQ multiplex PCR; TCRdb stores in-frame clones only, minus some. The sample lists tens of thousands of clones; approximately 60% were seen once. Sample: Tregs from blood. All receptors derive from a man aged 25 to 40 with type 1 diabetes. Some clones in this sample may be carry-over from other donors' samples.

The chain has TRBV4-2 and TRBJ1-2; 11 bases are a match to TRBD1. CDR3 size: 16 residues. CDR1 LGHNA and CDR2 YNFKEQ come from the germline V gene. With 3 bases clipped from V and 4 bases from J, the junction kept 7 bases outside the gene matches. CDR3 residues: CASSQNGQGAIYGYTF. In DNA form, the CDR3 reads TGTGCCAGCAGCCAGAACGGACAGGGGGCGATCTATGGCTACACCTTC.

This chain connects TRBV6-1 to TRBJ2-7, with 8 bases fitting TRBD2. The CDR3 is 13 residues long. Germline CDR1 MNHNS, CDR2 SASEGT. Trimming cost V 5 bases and J 3 bases; bases outside gene matches: 3. The CDR3 DNA reads as TGTGCCAGCAGTTCCCGGGGGGGCTACGAGCAGTACTTC. Encoded protein: CASSSRGGYEQYF.

This clone was seen a few times. The V call is TRBV2, the J call TRBJ2-6; 8 nucleotides match TRBD1. The CDR3 covers 16 residues. V gave up 8 bases and J gave up 0 bases; unmatched junction bases: 6. Germline CDR1 and CDR2: SNHLY and FYNNEI. The CDR3 sequence: CASLRDRISGANVLTF. The CDR3 DNA reads TGTGCCAGCCTTCGGGACAGGATCTCTGGGGCCAACGTCCTGACTTTC.

V gene TRBV5-1 combines with J gene TRBJ2-2; D is possibly TRBD1 (6 bases). Trimming took off 1 base at V and 2 bases at J, with 9 bases between the two ends. Germline V gene data show CDR1 as SGHRS and CDR2 as YFSETQ. CDR3 size: 15 residues. The CDR3 region has the DNA TGCGCCAGCAGCTTGTGGGACACAAACACCGGGGAGCTGTTTTTT. It is translated as CASSLWDTNTGELFF.

V is TRBV11-2 and J is TRBJ1-2, with 8 bases matching TRBD1. Germline V gives CDR1 SGHAT, CDR2 FQNNGV. The CDR3 has 15 amino acids. The ends lost 1 base at V and 4 bases at J; junction bases unmatched: 5. CDR3 nucleotides: TGTGCCAGCAGCTTAGCTTCCGGGACAGGCTATGGCTACACCTTC. The encoded protein is CASSLASGTGYGYTF.

As concerns this clone: A junction end diverges from the germline sequence, so it may reflect a read error. The V call is TRBV9, the J call TRBJ1-1, with D perhaps TRBD1 (5 bases). From germline, CDR1 is SGDLS and CDR2 YYNGEE. The CDR3 has 13 amino acids. CDR3 protein: CASSVQGNTGAFF. CDR3 sequence (DNA): TGTGCCAGCAGCGTACAGGGAAACACTGGAGCTTTCTTT.

The V gene is TRBV29-1, the J gene TRBJ2-5, with unresolved D. The germline gives CDR1 SQVTM, CDR2 ANQGSEA. The CDR3 sequence is 12 residues long. With 6 bases removed from V and 1 base from J, the gap between germline ends came to 9 bases. The CDR3 sequence: CSVVGLQETQYF. The CDR3 DNA reads as TGCAGCGTGGTGGGCCTCCAAGAGACCCAGTACTTC.

The chain uses TRBV7-2 and TRBJ1-1; maybe TRBD1 (5 bases). Germline lookup yields CDR1 SGHTA and CDR2 FQGNSA. V was shortened by 6 bases and J by 1 base, with 15 bases between the two germline ends. This CDR3 is built from 15 residues. CDR3 amino acids: CASSQRAGRNTEAFF. DNA of the CDR3: TGTGCCAGCAGTCAGAGGGCGGGGCGGAACACTGAAGCTTTCTTT.

Of note for this clone: The same CDR3 also results from other DNA sequences found in this sample. The rearrangement uses TRBV6-6 and TRBJ2-7; D is uncertain. Trimming removed 7 bases from V and 3 bases from J, with 10 bases in between. The germline gives CDR1 MNHNY, CDR2 SVGAGI (reference sequence). CDR3 length: 12 residues. The CDR3 sequence is CASTLAGYEQYF. CDR3 in DNA: TGTGCCAGCACGCTCGCCGGCTACGAGCAGTACTTC.

This clone has more than one count but fewer than ten. The genes are TRBV12-5 and TRBJ2-3; perhaps TRBD1 as D (6 bases). V was clipped by 5 bases and J by 0 bases, with 15 bases between them. Per germline, CDR1 LGHNT and CDR2 FRNRAP. This CDR3 contains 16 residues. CDR3 in amino acids: CASGPPPGASTDTQYF. Here the CDR3 DNA reads TGTGCTAGTGGTCCCCCCCCAGGGGCTAGCACAGATACGCAGTATTTT. Looking up the rest from reference TRBV12-5 and TRBJ2-3 gives the full variable domain: DARVTQTPRHKVTEMGQEVTMRCQPILGHNTVFWYRQTMMQGLELLAYFRNRAPLDDSGMPKDRFSAEMPDATLATLKIQPSEPRDSAVYFCASGPPPGASTDTQYFGPGTRLTVL.

The gene calls are TRBV7-2 and TRBJ2-5; TRBD2 aligns across 14 bases. The germline V gene has CDR1 SGHTA and CDR2 FQGNSA. Trimming took 5 bases from V and 5 from J; bases not matched to a gene: 4. CDR3 length equals 15 residues. The CDR3 bases are TGTGCCAGCAGCCGGGGACTAGCGGGGGTGGAGACCCAGTACTTC. Translating gives CASSRGLAGVETQYF.

This clone was observed a few times. The chain recombines TRBV7-3 with TRBJ2-5, with 10 bases that match TRBD2. V trimming: 3 bases; J trimming: 5 bases; junction bases outside the gene matches: 6. The germline gives CDR1 SGHTA, CDR2 FQGTGA. The CDR3 totals 15 residues. CDR3 residues: CASSFQRGGSETQYF. The CDR3 region has the DNA TGTGCCAGCAGCTTCCAGCGGGGGGGCTCGGAGACCCAGTACTTC.

Note on this clone: The junction shows a germline mismatch at one end, possibly a read error. The gene calls are TRBV7-2 and TRBJ1-1; perhaps TRBD1 as D (6 bases). Per germline, CDR1 SGHTA and CDR2 FQGNSA. The length of the CDR3 is 15 residues. This chain's CDR3 is CASGFGVGASTEAFF. The CDR3 DNA is TGTGCCAGCGGCTTCGGGGTGGGGGCGTCCACTGAAGCTTTCTTT.

The chain is built from TRBV4-2 and TRBJ2-7; 9 nucleotides align to TRBD2. The CDR3 is made up of 15 amino acids. The trim removed 4 bases at V and 4 bases at J, leaving 8 bases unmatched. Germline assignment: CDR1 LGHNA and CDR2 YNFKEQ. This CDR3 is CASSPRRGGRYEQYF. The CDR3 DNA reads TGTGCCAGCAGCCCCCGGCGGGGGGGCAGGTACGAGCAGTACTTC.